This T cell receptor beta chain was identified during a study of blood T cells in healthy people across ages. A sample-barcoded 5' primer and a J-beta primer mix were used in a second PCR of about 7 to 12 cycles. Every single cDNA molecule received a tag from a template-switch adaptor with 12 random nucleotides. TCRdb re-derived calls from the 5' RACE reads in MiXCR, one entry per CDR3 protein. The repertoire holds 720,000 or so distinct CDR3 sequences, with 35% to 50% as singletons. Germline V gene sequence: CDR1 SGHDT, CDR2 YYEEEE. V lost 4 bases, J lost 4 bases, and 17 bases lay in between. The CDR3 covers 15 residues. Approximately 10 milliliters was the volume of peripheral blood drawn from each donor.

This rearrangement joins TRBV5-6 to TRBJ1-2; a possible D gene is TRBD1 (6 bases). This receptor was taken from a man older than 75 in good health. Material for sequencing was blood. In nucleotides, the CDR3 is TGTGCCAGCAGCATGGGACAACGCTTCGGCTATGGCTACACCTTC. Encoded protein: CASSMGQRFGYGYTF.